The rows below give T cell receptor beta chains drawn from one sample of a study of beta chain features in type 1 diabetes. Repertoires were generated with immunoSEQ multiplex PCR, while TCRdb's copy carries only in-frame clones and drops some. This sample has more than 55,000 clones, with 52% found just once. Sequencing used Tregs from blood. The receptors here all came from a woman between 40 and 50 years old with type 1 diabetes. The CDR3 runs from the conserved cysteine through the conserved F or W. A D gene is named only where the DNA matches it firmly. Rows give clone size only sometimes, using once, few, many, or a class for an expanded clone.

size | J | V | D | DNA | CDR3
. | TRBJ2-7 | TRBV6-5 | TRBD2 | TGTGCCAGCAGTAGGACTAGCGGGGACTACGAGCAGTACTTC | CASSRTSGDYEQYF
. | TRBJ1-6 | TRBV27 | TRBD1 | TGTGCCAGCAGTTTGACAGGGTATTCACCCCTCCACTTT | CASSLTGYSPLHF
. | TRBJ2-2 | TRBV30 | TRBD2 | TGTGCCGCCACTAGCGGGAGGGCCGGGGAGCTGTTTTTT | CAATSGRAGELFF
. | TRBJ1-5 | TRBV12-1 | . | TGTGCCAGCAGCTTTTGCGCGCCGGGTTGCAATCAGCCCCAGCATTTT | CASSFCAPGCNQPQHF
few | TRBJ1-5 | TRBV19 | TRBD1 | TGTGCCAGTAGCTCGGACAGGGTGGACCAGCCCCAGCATTTT | CASSSDRVDQPQHF
. | TRBJ2-7 | TRBV15 | TRBD1 | TGTGCCACCACCCCGGGACAGGGGAGCTACGAGCAGTACTTC | CATTPGQGSYEQYF
. | TRBJ1-1 | TRBV6-5 | . | TGTGCCAGCAGTGACGACTCCCAGAACACTGAAGCTTTCTTT | CASSDDSQNTEAFF
few | TRBJ2-2 | TRBV28 | . | TGTGCCAGCAGATACAGACAGACCGGGGAGCTGTTTTTT | CASRYRQTGELFF
. | TRBJ2-5 | TRBV7-3 | TRBD2 | TGTGCCAGCAGCCCCACCGGGACTAGCGGGGGTGGGACCCAGTACTTC | CASSPTGTSGGGTQYF
. | TRBJ2-6 | TRBV6-5 | . | TGTGCCAGCAGTTACCAGGGCCCTGGGGCCAACGTCCTGACTTTC | CASSYQGPGANVLTF
. | TRBJ1-1 | TRBV6-6 | TRBD1 | TGTGCCAGCAGTTACTTGACTGGGACAGACAACACTGAAGCTTTCTTT | CASSYLTGTDNTEAFF
. | TRBJ2-1 | TRBV5-1 | . | TGCGCCAGCAGCCCGACAGAGTCCTACAATGAGCAGTTCTTC | CASSPTESYNEQFF
. | TRBJ2-3 | TRBV7-2 | . | TGTGCCAGCAGCCCAGGGTTAGGGCAGTATTTT | CASSPGLGQYF
. | TRBJ1-2 | TRBV7-2 | . | TGTGCCAGCAGCTTATCGGCCGGGCAGGGCTATGGCTACACCTTC | CASSLSAGQGYGYTF
few | TRBJ1-2 | TRBV30 | TRBD1 | TGTGCCTGGAGGCAACCCGGACAGGGCAACTATGGCTACACCTTC | CAWRQPGQGNYGYTF
once | TRBJ2-3 | TRBV5-4 | . | TGTGCCAGCAGCCCCGGAGGGGCTAGCGGCACAGATACGCAGTATTTT | CASSPGGASGTDTQYF
few | TRBJ2-1 | TRBV5-1 | . | TGCGCCAGCAGCTTGGCCCTGGGCGCCAATGAGCAGTTCTTC | CASSLALGANEQFF
. | TRBJ2-3 | TRBV7-3 | TRBD2 | TGTGCCAGCAGCTTAGGGCTAGCGGGCCTCACAGATACGCAGTATTTT | CASSLGLAGLTDTQYF
. | TRBJ2-1 | TRBV30 | TRBD1 | TGTGCCTGGAGTGTAGACAGGGCTACCAAGTTCTTC | CAWSVDRATKFF
. | TRBJ1-2 | TRBV29-1 | . | TGCAGCGTTACGGACAGCAACTATGGCTACACCTTC | CSVTDSNYGYTF
. | TRBJ2-3 | TRBV7-2 | . | TGTGCCAGCAGCTTAGCCGGTAGCACAGATACGCAGTATTTT | CASSLAGSTDTQYF
few | TRBJ1-6 | TRBV10-3 | . | TGTGCCATCAGTGCGCAGGGGAGTAATTCACCCCTCCACTTT | CAISAQGSNSPLHF
few | TRBJ2-3 | TRBV10-3 | . | TGTGCCATCGCAGGATCGGCCCCGACAGATACGCAGTATTTT | CAIAGSAPTDTQYF
. | TRBJ1-2 | TRBV13 | TRBD1 | TGTGCCAGCACCTACAGGGGTGGTGGCTACACCTTC | CASTYRGGGYTF
. | TRBJ2-3 | TRBV7-3 | TRBD2 | TGTGCCAGCAGCTTAAAAGGGACTAGCGGACACACAGATACGCAGTATTTT | CASSLKGTSGHTDTQYF
many | TRBJ2-2 | TRBV7-9 | . | TGTGCCAGCAGCGACTACACCGGGGAGCTGTTTTTT | CASSDYTGELFF
. | TRBJ2-1 | TRBV7-9 | TRBD2 | TGTGCCAGCAGCTTATTCCTACTAGCGGGAGTTCATAATGAGCAGTTCTTC | CASSLFLLAGVHNEQFF
once | TRBJ2-3 | TRBV10-3 | TRBD2 | TGTGCCATCAGCCCGTTAATCACCGGGACTAGTCTCACTGGTACGCAGTATTTT | CAISPLITGTSLTGTQYF
few | TRBJ2-1 | TRBV19 | . | TGTGCCAGTAGTATGATGTCGGGAGTAGATCATGAGCAGTTCTTC | CASSMMSGVDHEQFF
few | TRBJ2-1 | TRBV30 | . | TGTGCCTGGAGTGTCGGGACACATGAGCAGTTCTTC | CAWSVGTHEQFF
. | TRBJ2-7 | TRBV4-3 | TRBD2 | TGCGCCAGCAGCCTCAGAGCGGGAGATTCCTACAAGCAGTACTTC | CASSLRAGDSYKQYF
many | TRBJ1-5 | TRBV28 | . | TGTGCCAGCAGTTTAAGGCGGATTAGCAATCAGCCCCAGCATTTT | CASSLRRISNQPQHF
few | TRBJ2-7 | TRBV5-1 | . | TGTGCCAGCAGCTTGGGGGGCAGAGGCGAGCAGTACTTC | CASSLGGRGEQYF
. | TRBJ1-1 | TRBV11-2 | . | TGTGCCAGCAGCCCGAGGAGGGTAGGAACTGAAGCTTTCTTT | CASSPRRVGTEAFF
few | TRBJ1-5 | TRBV5-4 | . | TGTGCCAGCATAGAGGTGAACCCAAGCAATCAGCCCCAGCATTTT | CASIEVNPSNQPQHF
few | TRBJ2-1 | TRBV20-1 | . | TGCAGTCCACTAGCCAATGAGCAGTTCTTC | CSPLANEQFF
. | TRBJ1-5 | TRBV7-2 | . | TGTGCCAGCAGCTTAGTGGGTGGACAGTTAATGGATCAGCCCCAGCATTTT | CASSLVGGQLMDQPQHF
. | TRBJ1-2 | TRBV7-2 | . | TGTGCCAGCACCTCTAGGGGGAACTATGGCTACACCTTC | CASTSRGNYGYTF
. | TRBJ2-3 | TRBV15 | . | TGTGCCACCAGCAGAGATAATATAGCTAGCACAGATACGCAGTATTTT | CATSRDNIASTDTQYF
. | TRBJ2-3 | TRBV28 | TRBD1 | TGTGCCAGCAGTCCCCAGGGACAGGGTTGGGGTCCAGATACGCAGTATTTT | CASSPQGQGWGPDTQYF
. | TRBJ1-3 | TRBV6-6 | . | TGTGCCGGCAGTTACGGGGGGGGCAGGTTTGGAAACACCATATATTTT | CAGSYGGGRFGNTIYF
. | TRBJ2-1 | TRBV9 | TRBD2 | TGTGCCAGCAGCGGGACTAGCGGCTCCTACAATGAGCAGTTCTTC | CASSGTSGSYNEQFF
few | TRBJ2-1 | TRBV29-1 | . | TGCAGCGTTAAACAGGGTTCTGATGAGCAGTTCTTC | CSVKQGSDEQFF
once | TRBJ2-7 | TRBV5-1 | . | TGCGCCAGCAGCTTTGGCGGCGATGTGGACGAGCAGTACTTC | CASSFGGDVDEQYF
few | TRBJ1-1 | TRBV7-3 | TRBD1 | TGTGCCAGCAGCGACGGACAGGGGGGGAACACTGAAGCTTTCTTT | CASSDGQGGNTEAFF
few | TRBJ2-7 | TRBV19 | . | TGTGCCAGTAGTATAAGGAGGGGAAGTTACGAGCAGTACTTC | CASSIRRGSYEQYF
. | TRBJ2-5 | TRBV5-1 | TRBD2 | TGCGCCAGCTCTAGCGGGATGGGAGAGACCCAGTACTTC | CASSSGMGETQYF
. | TRBJ2-1 | TRBV5-6 | . | TGTGCCAGCAGCGGGGGGACAGAACACTCCTACAATGAGCAGTTCTTC | CASSGGTEHSYNEQFF
. | TRBJ1-1 | TRBV7-9 | . | TGTGCCAGCAGCTCGACGGGATTCACTGAAGCTTTCTTT | CASSSTGFTEAFF
once | TRBJ2-2 | TRBV5-5 | TRBD1 | TGTGCCAGCAGTTACACAGGGGCGGGGGAGCTGTTTTTT | CASSYTGAGELFF